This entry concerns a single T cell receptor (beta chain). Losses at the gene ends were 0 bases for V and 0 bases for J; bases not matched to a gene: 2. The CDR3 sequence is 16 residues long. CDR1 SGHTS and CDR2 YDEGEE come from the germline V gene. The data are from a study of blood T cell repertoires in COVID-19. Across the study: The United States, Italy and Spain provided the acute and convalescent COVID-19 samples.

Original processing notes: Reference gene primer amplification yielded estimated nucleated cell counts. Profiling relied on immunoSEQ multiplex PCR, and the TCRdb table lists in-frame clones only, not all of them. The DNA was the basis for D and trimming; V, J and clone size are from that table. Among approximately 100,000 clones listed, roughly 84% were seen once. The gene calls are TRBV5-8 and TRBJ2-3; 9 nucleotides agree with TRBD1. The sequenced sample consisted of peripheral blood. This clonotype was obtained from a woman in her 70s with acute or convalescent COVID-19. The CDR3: CASSLGTGDSTDTQYF. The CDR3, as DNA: TGTGCCAGCAGCTTGGGGACAGGGGATAGCACAGATACGCAGTATTTT. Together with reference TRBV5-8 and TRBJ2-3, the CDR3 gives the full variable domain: EAGVTQSPTHLIKTRGQQATLRCSPISGHTSVYWYQQALGLGLQFLLWYDEGEERNRGNFPPRFSGRQFPNYSSELNVNALELEDSALYLCASSLGTGDSTDTQYFGPGTRLTVL.